One and the same sample provided the 18 T cell receptor beta chains below, sequenced in a study of response to subunit inactivated influenza vaccine. TCRdb fed the RT-PCR reads into MiXCR, producing one record per CDR3 protein. The table lists 500,000 to 600,000 distinct CDR3 sequences, around 15% of them singletons. The sample in question was PBMCs from blood, obtained approximately 13 days after vaccination. The receptors were sampled from a man in his fifties who received an inactivated influenza vaccine.

There are a few counts of this clonotype. V is TRBV11-1 and J is TRBJ1-3; the D is unclear. Germline CDR1 and CDR2: SGHAT and FQDESV (reference sequence). The CDR3 sequence is 18 residues long. V shed 5 bases and J shed 0 bases, with 20 bases lying between them. Here the CDR3 reads CASSRGQAPLVSGNTIYF. CDR3 nucleotide sequence: TGTGCCAGCAGCCGAGGGCAGGCCCCCCTCGTCTCTGGAAACACCATATATTTT.

The chain combines TRBV10-3 with TRBJ2-3; 12 bases align to TRBD2. The CDR3 spans 15 residues. With V trimmed by 3 bases and J by 6 bases, 4 bases remained unmatched. Germline V lookup: CDR1 ENHRY, CDR2 SYGVKD. The CDR3 here is CAISDRLAGGDTQYF. The CDR3 DNA reads TGTGCCATCAGTGATAGGCTAGCGGGAGGGGATACGCAGTATTTT.

This clonotype has a handful of counts. The chain is built from TRBV4-3 and TRBJ1-6; tentatively, D is TRBD1 (6 bases). The CDR3 runs 16 residues. CDR1 is LGHNA, CDR2 YSLEER, per germline. V lost 9 bases and J lost 0, with 15 bases in between. DNA for the CDR3: TGCGCCAGTAGATCTACAGGGAACTCCTATAATTCACCCCTCCACTTT. This encodes CASRSTGNSYNSPLHF.

A few counts support this clonotype. The chain joins TRBV3-1 to TRBJ1-2; D perhaps matches TRBD1 (5 bases). Deletions cut 5 bases from V and 3 bases from J, with 16 bases between. The germline V gene has CDR1 LGHDT and CDR2 YNNKEL (reference sequence). This CDR3 spans 15 amino acids. CDR3 residues: CASSVGSNRYYGYTF. CDR3 bases: TGTGCCAGCAGCGTCGGGAGCAACAGGTACTATGGCTACACCTTC.

This chain connects TRBV10-3 to TRBJ2-7, with a possible D match to TRBD1 (5 bases). The CDR3 has 14 residues. Trimming cost V 6 bases and J 2 bases, with 14 bases left between them. CDR1 ENHRY and CDR2 SYGVKD come from the germline V gene. The CDR3 DNA is TGTGCCATCAGAAGTGGTACAGGCACCTACGAGCAGTACTTC. It encodes CAIRSGTGTYEQYF.

This clonotype was seen ten or more times. This CDR3 is CASSFFSLTGRAYVYGYTF. In DNA, the CDR3 is TGTGCCAGCAGCTTTTTTAGTCTTACGGGCAGGGCTTACGTCTATGGCTACACCTTC. The chain has TRBV7-2 and TRBJ1-2; D perhaps matches TRBD1 (5 bases). The V end lost 3 bases, the J end lost 4 bases, and 27 bases lay between the germline ends. The CDR3 loop spans 19 amino acids. CDR1 is SGHTA and CDR2 is FQGNSA in the germline V gene. The variable domain in full, completed from reference TRBV7-2 and TRBJ1-2, reads GAGVSQSPSNKVTEKGKDVELRCDPISGHTALYWYRQSLGQGLEFLIYFQGNSAPDKSGLPSDRFSAERTGGSVSTLTIQRTQQEDSAVYLCASSFFSLTGRAYVYGYTFGSGTRLTVV.

The table lists this clonotype with a few counts. CDR3: CSARPGGSPRGNEKLFF. CDR3 coding DNA: TGCAGTGCAAGACCGGGAGGCAGTCCGAGGGGTAATGAAAAACTGTTTTTT. The chain has TRBV20-1 and TRBJ1-4, with D possibly being TRBD1 (5 bases). Trimming cost V 6 bases and J 4 bases, with 24 bases left between them. This CDR3 is built from 17 residues. Germline CDR1 and CDR2: DFQATT and SNEGSKA (reference sequence).

As DNA, the CDR3 is TGCGCCAGCAGCCTTTCAAGATTCACAGATACGCAGTATTTT. Protein product: CASSLSRFTDTQYF. This sequence joins TRBV5-1 and TRBJ2-3, with D hard to call. V was trimmed by 4 bases and J by 2 bases, leaving 11 bases between them. The CDR3 loop spans 14 amino acids. The germline V gene has CDR1 SGHRS and CDR2 YFSETQ. The full variable domain, in which reference TRBV5-1 and TRBJ2-3 provide the parts outside the CDR3, is KAGVTQTPRYLIKTRGQQVTLSCSPISGHRSVSWYQQTPGQGLQFLFEYFSETQRNKGNFPGRFSGRQFSNSRSEMNVSTLELGDSALYLCASSLSRFTDTQYFGPGTRLTVL.

The CDR3 DNA is TGTGCCATCAGTGAGTCGGGACAGGGTAACACCATATATTTT. Translation gives CAISESGQGNTIYF. This chain connects TRBV10-3 to TRBJ1-3, with TRBD1 identical over 9 bases. This CDR3 is built from 14 residues. Germline lookup yields CDR1 ENHRY and CDR2 SYGVKD. Losses at the gene ends were 0 bases for V and 7 bases for J; bases not matched to a gene: 1.

This chain joins TRBV7-3 and TRBJ2-1; D may correspond to TRBD1 or TRBD2 (5 bases each). CDR1 SGHTA and CDR2 FQGTGA come from the germline V gene. The CDR3 is made up of 14 amino acids. V lost 5 bases, J lost 9 bases, and 17 bases lay in between. Here the CDR3 reads CASSAGTLPGEQFF. DNA for the CDR3: TGTGCCAGCAGCGCCGGGACCCTGCCGGGTGAGCAGTTCTTC.

The chain has TRBV12-3 or TRBV12-4 and TRBJ2-2; a possible D gene is TRBD2 (5 bases). Trimming left V 6 bases short and J 5 bases short, with 19 bases between. There are 16 residues in the CDR3. This CDR3 reads CASSPDRGGTTGELFF. In DNA, the CDR3 is TGTGCCAGCAGCCCAGACCGGGGTGGAACGACCGGGGAGCTGTTTTTT.

This clonotype was found many times. The rearrangement links TRBV28 to TRBJ1-2; possibly TRBD1 for D (6 bases). Trimming took 11 bases from V and 2 from J, leaving 18 bases between them. Germline V gene data show CDR1 as MDHEN and CDR2 as SYDVKM. The CDR3 sequence is 14 residues long. CDR3 residues: CASTPGAGNYGYTF. The CDR3 DNA is TGTGCCTCCACACCAGGGGCCGGCAACTATGGCTACACCTTC.

J is TRBJ1-1 and V is TRBV4-1; a possible D gene is TRBD1 (5 bases). Trimming cost V 4 bases and J 1 base, with 13 bases left between them. This CDR3 spans 15 amino acids. Germline CDR1 reads MGHRA; CDR2 reads YSYEKL. The CDR3, as DNA: TGCGCCAGCAGCCCGTCCTCCACAGGGAACACTGAAGCTTTCTTT. Residues: CASSPSSTGNTEAFF.

In this sample, this clonotype turned up a few times. This chain joins TRBV20-1 and TRBJ2-3, with TRBD1 matching over 7 bases. CDR3 length: 16 residues. V shed 2 bases and J 0 bases; nucleotides not matched to a gene: 8. Looked up from germline, CDR1 is DFQATT and CDR2 is SNEGSKA (reference sequence). CDR3 DNA: TGCAGTGCTAGAATGGGACAGTCACTAAGCACAGATACGCAGTATTTT. It yields the protein CSARMGQSLSTDTQYF.

This clonotype occurred a few times. V usage is TRBV7-9 and J usage is TRBJ2-5; 9 bases are a match to TRBD1. V trimming: 5 bases; J trimming: 5 bases; junction bases outside the gene matches: 6. This CDR3 region has 14 residues. The germline CDR1 and CDR2 sequences are SEHNR and FQNEAQ (reference sequence). CDR3 sequence (DNA): TGTGCCAGCAGCCGGGGGACAGGGCTGGAGACCCAGTACTTC. Translation gives CASSRGTGLETQYF.

This chain uses TRBV6-1 with TRBJ1-2, with 9 nucleotides matching TRBD1. Germline values: CDR1 MNHNS, CDR2 SASEGT. Trimming removed 3 bases from V and 7 bases from J; junction bases left unmatched: 15. CDR3 length: 17 amino acids. Here the CDR3 DNA reads TGTGCCAGCAGTGATATTGCCCCCGGGACAGGGTTCGGTGGCTACACCTTC. It is translated as CASSDIAPGTGFGGYTF.

This clonotype has a handful of counts. The V call is TRBV10-3, the J call TRBJ1-1; D not certain. Germline V gene lookup returns CDR1 ENHRY and CDR2 SYGVKD. V lost 0 bases and J 1 base, leaving 12 bases between the germline ends. This CDR3 comprises 16 residues. This chain's CDR3 is CAISESPPEANTEAFF. Written as DNA, the CDR3 is TGTGCCATCAGTGAGTCGCCCCCCGAAGCGAACACTGAAGCTTTCTTT.

The rearrangement links TRBV11-2 to TRBJ2-7; 7 bases align to TRBD2. V shed 6 bases, J shed 1 base, and the junction held 6 bases outside the gene matches. This CDR3 comprises 14 residues. Germline values: CDR1 SGHAT, CDR2 FQNNGV. CDR3 protein: CASRTVGGSYEQYF. CDR3 DNA: TGTGCCAGCAGGACGGTCGGGGGGTCCTACGAGCAGTACTTC.